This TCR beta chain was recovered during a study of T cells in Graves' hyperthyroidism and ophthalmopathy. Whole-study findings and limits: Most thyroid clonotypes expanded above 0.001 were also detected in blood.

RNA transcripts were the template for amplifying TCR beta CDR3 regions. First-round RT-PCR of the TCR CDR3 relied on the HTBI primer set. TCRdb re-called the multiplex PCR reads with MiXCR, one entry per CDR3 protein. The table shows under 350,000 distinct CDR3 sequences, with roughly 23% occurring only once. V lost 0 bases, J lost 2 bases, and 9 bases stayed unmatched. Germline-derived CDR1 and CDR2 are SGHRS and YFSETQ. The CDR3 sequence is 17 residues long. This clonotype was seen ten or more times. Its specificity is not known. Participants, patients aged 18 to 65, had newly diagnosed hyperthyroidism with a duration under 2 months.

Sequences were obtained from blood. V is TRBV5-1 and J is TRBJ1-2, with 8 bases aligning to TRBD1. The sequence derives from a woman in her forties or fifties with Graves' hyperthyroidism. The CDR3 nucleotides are TGCGCCAGCAGCTTGGCCCGGCAGGGGGCTGCAAACTATGGCTACACCTTC. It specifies CASSLARQGAANYGYTF.